Following are 8 T cell receptor beta chains from one sample sequenced in a study of CD8+CD57+ T cells in acquired aplastic anemia. Template material for TCR beta VDJ and CDR3 profiling consisted of genomic DNA. MiXCR was run by TCRdb on the reads, yielding one entry per CDR3 protein. The sample has 200,000 or so distinct CDR3 sequences, roughly 64% seen once. Sequences were obtained from sorted CD4+, CD8+, or CD8+CD57+ T cells (not recorded which) from PBMCs. The receptors stem from a human donor with severe aplastic anemia or a healthy control (not recorded which).

The V and J genes are TRBV7-3 and TRBJ1-2; a possible D gene is TRBD1 (5 bases). Germline CDR1 is SGHTA and CDR2 is FQGTGA. The V and J ends lost 5 bases and 6 bases respectively, with 16 bases between them. The CDR3 totals 14 residues. The CDR3: CASSPLGQVHGYTF. The DNA of the CDR3 is TGTGCCAGCAGCCCCCTAGGACAAGTCCATGGCTACACCTTC.

This clonotype appeared a few times. The chain recombines TRBV5-4 with TRBJ2-7; D ambiguous. The CDR3 extends over 14 amino acids. The V gene lost 3 bases and the J gene lost 0 bases, with 10 bases spanning the gap. Germline-derived CDR1 and CDR2 are SGHNT and YYREEE (reference sequence). In DNA, the CDR3 is TGTGCCAGCAGCTACAGAGTAAGCTCCTACGAGCAGTACTTC. Amino acid sequence: CASSYRVSSYEQYF. The whole variable domain, remainder taken from reference TRBV5-4 and TRBJ2-7, is ETGVTQSPTHLIKTRGQQVTLRCSSQSGHNTVSWYQQALGQGPQFIFQYYREEENGRGNFPPRFSGLQFPNYSSELNVNALELDDSALYLCASSYRVSSYEQYFGPGTRLTVT.

This chain connects TRBV11-3 to TRBJ2-1; D is unresolved. Germline V gene data show CDR1 as SGHNT and CDR2 as YENEEA. The CDR3 extends over 11 amino acids. V was cut by 3 bases and J by 10 bases, with 7 bases left in between. CDR3: CASSFVGEQFF. In DNA form, the CDR3 reads TGTGCCAGCAGCTTCGTAGGGGAGCAGTTCTTC. The whole variable domain, filled in from reference TRBV11-3 and TRBJ2-1, reads EAGVVQSPRYKIIEKKQPVAFWCNPISGHNTLYWYLQNLGQGPELLIRYENEEAVDDSQLPKDRFSAERLKGVDSTLKIQPAELGDSAVYLCASSFVGEQFFGPGTRLTVL.

This clonotype was counted only a few times. The chain carries TRBV7-2 and TRBJ1-5; D not resolved. Germline CDR1 SGHTA, CDR2 FQGNSA. The CDR3 covers 15 residues. The germline V and J ends were trimmed by 1 base and 5 bases, with 12 bases remaining between them. As DNA, the CDR3 is TGTGCCAGCAGCTTAGATAATTTGTCCTATCAGCCCCAGCATTTT. Its protein product is CASSLDNLSYQPQHF.

V is TRBV5-1 and J is TRBJ1-1; possible D gene TRBD1, 6 bases. CDR3 length: 13 residues. CDR1 is SGHRS and CDR2 is YFSETQ in the germline V gene. V was clipped by 7 bases and J by 7 bases, with 17 bases between them. CDR3 protein: CASGGDNSLEAFF. The CDR3 DNA reads TGCGCCAGCGGGGGGGACAACTCTCTTGAAGCTTTCTTT.

The gene calls are TRBV20-1 and TRBJ2-5; D is possibly TRBD1 or TRBD2 (5 bases each). Between the trimmed V and J ends, which lost 1 base and 6 bases, there was a span of 15 bases. Germline lookup yields CDR1 DFQATT and CDR2 SNEGSKA (reference sequence). The CDR3 spans 14 residues. The CDR3 sequence: CSARGRVVGKTQYF. The CDR3 DNA follows: TGCAGTGCTAGAGGCAGGGTGGTCGGGAAGACCCAGTACTTC.

DNA of the CDR3: TGTGCCAGCAGCCCGCCGGGGGTACAAGAGACCCAGTACTTC. Protein sequence: CASSPPGVQETQYF. The chain uses TRBV2 and TRBJ2-5; TRBD2 might be the D (6 bases). The CDR3 length is 14 residues. CDR1 is SNHLY, CDR2 FYNNEI, per germline. V shed 6 bases and J shed 2 bases, with 13 bases lying between them.

Here the CDR3 DNA reads TGTGCCAGCAGCTTAAGGCAGGAAGTGAACACCGGGGAGCTGTTTTTT. Translation: CASSLRQEVNTGELFF. The chain couples TRBV11-3 to TRBJ2-2, with D unclear. The CDR3 length is 16 residues. Trimming pared 2 bases from V and 1 base from J, leaving 11 bases between. Per germline, CDR1 SGHNT and CDR2 YENEEA. Complete variable domain (other parts from reference TRBV11-3 and TRBJ2-2): EAGVVQSPRYKIIEKKQPVAFWCNPISGHNTLYWYLQNLGQGPELLIRYENEEAVDDSQLPKDRFSAERLKGVDSTLKIQPAELGDSAVYLCASSLRQEVNTGELFFGEGSRLTVL.